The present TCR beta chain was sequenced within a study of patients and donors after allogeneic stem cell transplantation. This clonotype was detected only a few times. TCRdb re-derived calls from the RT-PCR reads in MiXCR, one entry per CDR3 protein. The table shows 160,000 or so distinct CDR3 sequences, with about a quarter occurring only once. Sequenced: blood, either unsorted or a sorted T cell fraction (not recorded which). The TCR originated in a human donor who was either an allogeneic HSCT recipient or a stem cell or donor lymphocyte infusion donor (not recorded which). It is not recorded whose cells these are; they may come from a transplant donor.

CDR3 amino acids: CASLVGDRDTEAFF. The CDR3 nucleotides are TGTGCCAGCCTCGTAGGAGACCGGGACACTGAAGCTTTCTTT. The chain combines TRBV2 with TRBJ1-1; D ambiguous. V lost 8 bases and J 3 bases, leaving 16 bases between the germline ends. Germline V gene sequence: CDR1 SNHLY, CDR2 FYNNEI. The CDR3 runs 14 residues.